This T cell receptor beta chain was identified during a study of post-analysis software for immune sequencing data. Across the study: Relapsing-remitting, secondary progressive and progressive-relapsing courses of multiple sclerosis were included.

As regards this clonotype: Its target is unknown. At one of its ends the junction is not consistent with the germline gene, which may arise from a read error.

Study-level points and caveats: Roughly 5 TRBV segments occurring more often in patients than controls included TRBV5-6, TRBV5-1 and TRBV20-1. F-measure co-clustering was strong for batch-matched samples.

CDR1 is DFQATT, CDR2 SNEGSKA, per germline (reference sequence). The CDR3 spans 13 residues. Unique molecular identifiers had been added to the TCR beta cDNA libraries. Yield was 450,000 to 650,000 cDNA molecules from roughly 0.93 to 9.6 million T cells. TCRdb reanalysed the PCR reads using MiXCR and keeps one entry per CDR3 protein. The data show 350,000 to 450,000 distinct CDR3 sequences, approximately 38% seen once. The chain joins TRBV20-1 to TRBJ2-1, with 8 bases identical to TRBD1. Sequenced material: blood. The TCR sequence derives from a girl aged 2 to 9 with multiple sclerosis. The DNA of the CDR3 is TGCAGTATTTGGACAGGGTTCTACAATGGGCAGTTCTTC. It is translated as CSIWTGFYNGQFF.